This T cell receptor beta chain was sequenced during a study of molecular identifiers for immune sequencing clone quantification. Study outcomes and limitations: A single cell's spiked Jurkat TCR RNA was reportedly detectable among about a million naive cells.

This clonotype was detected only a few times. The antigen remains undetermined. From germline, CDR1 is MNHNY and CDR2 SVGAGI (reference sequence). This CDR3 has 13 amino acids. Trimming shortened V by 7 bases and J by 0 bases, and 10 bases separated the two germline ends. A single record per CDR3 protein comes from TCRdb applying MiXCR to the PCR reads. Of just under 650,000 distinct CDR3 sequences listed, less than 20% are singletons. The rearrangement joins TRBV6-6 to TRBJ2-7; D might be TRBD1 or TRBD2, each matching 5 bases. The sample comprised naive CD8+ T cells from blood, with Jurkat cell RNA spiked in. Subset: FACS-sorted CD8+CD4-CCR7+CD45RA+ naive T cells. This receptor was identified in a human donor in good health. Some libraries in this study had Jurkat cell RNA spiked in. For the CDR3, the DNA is TGTGCCAGCAAAGTTGGGGGCTCCTACGAGCAGTACTTC. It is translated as CASKVGGSYEQYF.